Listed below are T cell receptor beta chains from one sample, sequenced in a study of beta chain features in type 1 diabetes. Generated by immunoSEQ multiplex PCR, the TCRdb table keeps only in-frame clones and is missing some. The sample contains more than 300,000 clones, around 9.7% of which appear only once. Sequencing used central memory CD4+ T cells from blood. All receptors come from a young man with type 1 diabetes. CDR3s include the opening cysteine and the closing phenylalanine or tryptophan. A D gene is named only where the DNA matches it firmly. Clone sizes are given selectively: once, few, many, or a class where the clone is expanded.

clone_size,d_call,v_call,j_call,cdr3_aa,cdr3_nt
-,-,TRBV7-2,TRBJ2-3,CASSLAQTKLDTQYF,TGTGCCAGCAGCTTAGCGCAGACGAAGTTAGATACGCAGTATTTT
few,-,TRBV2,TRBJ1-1,CASLTDMNTEAFF,TGTGCCAGCCTAACGGATATGAACACTGAAGCTTTCTTT
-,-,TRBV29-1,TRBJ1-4,CSASRGSVDEKLFF,TGCAGCGCCTCAAGGGGTTCCGTGGATGAAAAACTGTTTTTT
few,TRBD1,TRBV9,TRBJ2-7,CASSARDRGTEQYF,TGTGCCAGCAGCGCCCGGGACAGGGGAACCGAGCAGTACTTC
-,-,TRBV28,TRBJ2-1,CASLLGTYNEQFF,TGTGCCAGCTTACTTGGCACATACAATGAGCAGTTCTTC
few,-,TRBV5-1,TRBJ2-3,CASRLTTQGDTQYF,TGCGCCAGCAGACTTACAACACAGGGAGATACGCAGTATTTT
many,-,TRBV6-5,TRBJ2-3,CASSYSRAADTQYF,TGTGCCAGCAGTTACTCGCGGGCGGCAGATACGCAGTATTTT
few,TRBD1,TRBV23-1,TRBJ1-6,CASTWTGSPNNSPLHF,TGCGCCAGCACCTGGACAGGGTCCCCTAATAATTCACCCCTCCACTTT
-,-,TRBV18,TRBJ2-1,CASSPRQSSYNEQFF,TGTGCCAGCTCACCAAGGCAGAGCTCCTACAATGAGCAGTTCTTC
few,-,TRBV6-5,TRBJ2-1,CASSLGLSYNEQFF,TGTGCCAGCAGTTTGGGCCTTTCCTACAATGAGCAGTTCTTC
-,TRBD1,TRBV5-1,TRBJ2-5,CASSRQGAEETQYF,TGCGCCAGCAGCCGCCAGGGGGCCGAAGAGACCCAGTACTTC
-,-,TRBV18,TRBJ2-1,CASSPQKVSTEQFF,TGTGCCAGCTCACCACAAAAGGTTTCTACTGAGCAGTTCTTC
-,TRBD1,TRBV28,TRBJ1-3,CASRWDSPGNTIYF,TGTGCCAGCAGGTGGGACAGTCCTGGAAACACCATATATTTT
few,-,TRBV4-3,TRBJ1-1,CASSSGSGRTEAFF,TGCGCCAGCAGTAGCGGGTCCGGTCGAACTGAAGCTTTCTTT
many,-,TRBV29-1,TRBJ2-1,CSGVNNEQFF,TGCAGCGGTGTCAACAATGAGCAGTTCTTC
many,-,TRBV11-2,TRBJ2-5,CASSLSGVGQETQYF,TGTGCCAGCAGCTTATCTGGGGTCGGCCAAGAGACCCAGTACTTC
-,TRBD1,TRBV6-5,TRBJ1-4,CASSRRTGGEEKLFF,TGTGCCAGCAGTCGGCGGACAGGCGGAGAAGAAAAACTGTTTTTT
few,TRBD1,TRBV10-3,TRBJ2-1,CASSELGRQGSLQGQFF,TGTGCCAGCAGTGAACTAGGTCGACAGGGCTCGCTACAAGGGCAGTTCTTC